This is a list of T cell receptor beta chains from one sample in a study of blood T cell repertoires in COVID-19. Libraries were prepared by immunoSEQ multiplex PCR; TCRdb keeps only in-frame clonotypes and omits some of them. The sample has 200,000 to 250,000 clones; approximately 90% are singletons. Specimen: peripheral blood. These receptors were taken from a man aged 30 to 39 with COVID-19, enrolled during active disease. CDR3s include the opening cysteine and the closing phenylalanine or tryptophan. Each record gives: CDR3 protein, V gene, J gene, clone size. Clone size is not always given. Where it is, it says once, few, many or a class for expanded clones.

CDR3 protein: CASSQGLAGSLYEQYF; V gene: TRBV4-2; J gene: TRBJ2-7; clone size: NA
CDR3 protein: CASSLDGSGTYEQYF; V gene: TRBV7-9; J gene: TRBJ2-7; clone size: NA
CDR3 protein: CASSRTGAVTDTQYF; V gene: TRBV11-2; J gene: TRBJ2-3; clone size: NA
CDR3 protein: CASAAGSGYGYTF; V gene: TRBV19; J gene: TRBJ1-2; clone size: NA
CDR3 protein: CASRDARANYGYTF; V gene: TRBV25-1; J gene: TRBJ1-2; clone size: NA
CDR3 protein: CASSVTSGKGEQYF; V gene: TRBV19; J gene: TRBJ2-7; clone size: once
CDR3 protein: CAWTQGVGYGYTF; V gene: TRBV30; J gene: TRBJ1-2; clone size: NA
CDR3 protein: CASSDSGTYYTF; V gene: TRBV6-4; J gene: TRBJ1-2; clone size: NA
CDR3 protein: CASSAYSGGFSGNTIYF; V gene: TRBV6-1; J gene: TRBJ1-3; clone size: NA
CDR3 protein: CASSSGGQVWGQPQHF; V gene: TRBV28; J gene: TRBJ1-5; clone size: NA
CDR3 protein: CASSLDRPYGYTF; V gene: TRBV11-2; J gene: TRBJ1-2; clone size: NA
CDR3 protein: CASRPREGTDYGYTF; V gene: TRBV2; J gene: TRBJ1-2; clone size: NA
CDR3 protein: CASSLVGTSYEQYF; V gene: TRBV11-2; J gene: TRBJ2-7; clone size: NA
CDR3 protein: CASSQGTGKQYF; V gene: TRBV14; J gene: TRBJ2-7; clone size: few
CDR3 protein: CASSVVSVSYNEQFF; V gene: TRBV9; J gene: TRBJ2-1; clone size: NA
CDR3 protein: CASSPGLAGDNEQFF; V gene: TRBV11-2; J gene: TRBJ2-1; clone size: NA
CDR3 protein: CASSLAPEQGAIPPNSGYTF; V gene: TRBV7-8; J gene: TRBJ1-2; clone size: few
CDR3 protein: CASSDREWLPQHF; V gene: TRBV2; J gene: TRBJ1-5; clone size: NA
CDR3 protein: CATNRDTNQPQHF; V gene: TRBV2; J gene: TRBJ1-5; clone size: NA
CDR3 protein: CASSPGWRTEAFF; V gene: TRBV6-5; J gene: TRBJ1-1; clone size: NA
CDR3 protein: CATSGGVSEAFF; V gene: TRBV15; J gene: TRBJ1-1; clone size: NA
CDR3 protein: CASSPSRTENQPQHF; V gene: TRBV7-2; J gene: TRBJ1-5; clone size: few
CDR3 protein: CASSLGGGARYNSPLHF; V gene: TRBV5-1; J gene: TRBJ1-6; clone size: NA
CDR3 protein: CASSLRGSIPYNEQFF; V gene: TRBV7-2; J gene: TRBJ2-1; clone size: NA
CDR3 protein: CASSPPAGGPYEQYF; V gene: TRBV18; J gene: TRBJ2-7; clone size: NA
CDR3 protein: CASSAGEGEKLFF; V gene: TRBV2; J gene: TRBJ1-4; clone size: NA
CDR3 protein: CASRLDTYEKLFF; V gene: TRBV7-8; J gene: TRBJ1-4; clone size: NA
CDR3 protein: CASSLVGTNTDTQYF; V gene: TRBV11-1; J gene: TRBJ2-3; clone size: NA
CDR3 protein: CAFLGGGIYEQYF; V gene: TRBV30; J gene: TRBJ2-7; clone size: NA
CDR3 protein: CASYRRVGQPQHF; V gene: TRBV2; J gene: TRBJ1-5; clone size: few
CDR3 protein: CASRADNNEQFF; V gene: TRBV25-1; J gene: TRBJ2-1; clone size: NA
CDR3 protein: CASSGTGTGYGYTF; V gene: TRBV5-1; J gene: TRBJ1-2; clone size: NA
CDR3 protein: CASSLAARGDTQYF; V gene: TRBV7-2; J gene: TRBJ2-3; clone size: NA
CDR3 protein: CASSISGFNEKLFF; V gene: TRBV19; J gene: TRBJ1-4; clone size: NA
CDR3 protein: CASSALPSGAYEQFF; V gene: TRBV5-1; J gene: TRBJ2-1; clone size: NA
CDR3 protein: CASSVDSFYGYTF; V gene: TRBV9; J gene: TRBJ1-2; clone size: NA
CDR3 protein: CASSLLAGDQNNEQFF; V gene: TRBV5-1; J gene: TRBJ2-1; clone size: NA
CDR3 protein: CASSQGGGMNTEAFF; V gene: TRBV4-2; J gene: TRBJ1-1; clone size: NA
CDR3 protein: CARPQRPGQRSSFSPPLHF; V gene: TRBV7-5; J gene: TRBJ1-6; clone size: NA
CDR3 protein: CASINNRGPGTGELFF; V gene: TRBV4-3; J gene: TRBJ2-2; clone size: NA
CDR3 protein: CATSSDSWGGHRYGYTF; V gene: TRBV15; J gene: TRBJ1-2; clone size: NA
CDR3 protein: CASSLGGVFSGANVLTF; V gene: TRBV5-4; J gene: TRBJ2-6; clone size: once
CDR3 protein: CASSPYRGQGEQFF; V gene: TRBV7-3; J gene: TRBJ2-1; clone size: once
CDR3 protein: CASSALTGRANTEAFF; V gene: TRBV9; J gene: TRBJ1-1; clone size: NA
CDR3 protein: CASSQEYRGGNTIYF; V gene: TRBV4-3; J gene: TRBJ1-3; clone size: NA
CDR3 protein: CASSYPRGYYEQYF; V gene: TRBV6-6; J gene: TRBJ2-7; clone size: NA
CDR3 protein: CASSQAAGGYNEQFF; V gene: TRBV4-1; J gene: TRBJ2-1; clone size: NA
CDR3 protein: CASSLGGAGTEAFF; V gene: TRBV13; J gene: TRBJ1-1; clone size: few
CDR3 protein: CASSTAGTVTYGYTF; V gene: TRBV19; J gene: TRBJ1-2; clone size: NA
CDR3 protein: CASSRGGAGTGELFF; V gene: TRBV11-2; J gene: TRBJ2-2; clone size: NA
CDR3 protein: CASSPTRSSYNEQFF; V gene: TRBV3-1/TRBV3-2; J gene: TRBJ2-1; clone size: once
CDR3 protein: CSVWAGGDYGYTF; V gene: TRBV29-1; J gene: TRBJ1-2; clone size: NA
CDR3 protein: CASSRSGSDTQYF; V gene: TRBV14; J gene: TRBJ2-3; clone size: NA
CDR3 protein: CASSYIRLGQGTYEQYF; V gene: TRBV27; J gene: TRBJ2-7; clone size: NA
CDR3 protein: CASTGNRGTEAFF; V gene: TRBV2; J gene: TRBJ1-1; clone size: many
CDR3 protein: CASSRGLATDTQYF; V gene: TRBV6-2/TRBV6-3; J gene: TRBJ2-3; clone size: once
CDR3 protein: CASSQTGPYGYTF; V gene: TRBV4-2; J gene: TRBJ1-2; clone size: NA
CDR3 protein: CASSPYGQSMNTEAFF; V gene: TRBV7-3; J gene: TRBJ1-1; clone size: NA
CDR3 protein: CASSPWTGIVNYGYTF; V gene: TRBV28; J gene: TRBJ1-2; clone size: NA